This TCR beta chain emerged from a study of cytomegalovirus exposure and HLA in healthy donors. 13 Jbeta primers and 60 Vbeta primers were used for the PCR. Using immunoSEQ multiplex PCR, the repertoire was profiled, and TCRdb retains in-frame clones only, with some absent. Of approximately 110,000 clones detected, about 70% appear once; the ten largest clones hold approximately 13%. The CDR3 runs 14 residues. Trimming removed 1 base at V and 6 bases at J, with 12 bases between. Germline V gene data show CDR1 as SGHTA and CDR2 as FQGNSA. Input material: PBMCs. This TCR came from a woman in her sixties in good health and CMV-seropositive. The rearrangement uses TRBV7-2 and TRBJ1-1; possibly TRBD1 for D (6 bases). CDR3 sequence (DNA): TGTGCCAGCAGCTTAGGGGCAGGGGACCCTGAAGCTTTCTTT. It codes for CASSLGAGDPEAFF.